The 28 T cell receptor beta chains presented below share a single source sample, sequenced in a study of OX40 agonist ivuxolimab in advanced cancers. TCRdb's table, derived via immunoSEQ multiplex PCR, lists solely in-frame clones and lacks some. The sample includes around 46,000 clones, about 90% of them seen just once. The material sequenced was CD4+ or CD8+ T cells sorted from blood, taken in a trial of the OX40 agonist ivuxolimab. Receptors were obtained from an adult with an advanced solid tumor such as melanoma, head and neck, liver or kidney cancer.

A single count supports this clone. The V call is TRBV19, the J call TRBJ1-2; no reliable D call. The CDR3 is 15 amino acids. CDR1 and CDR2 (germline): LNHDA, SQIVND (reference sequence). With 5 bases removed from V and 1 base from J, the gap between germline ends came to 14 bases. Here the CDR3 reads CASSPPGVNNYGYTF. CDR3 bases: TGTGCCAGTAGTCCCCCAGGCGTCAATAACTATGGCTACACCTTC. Full variable domain (remainder filled in from reference TRBV19 and TRBJ1-2): DGGITQSPKYLFRKEGQNVTLSCEQNLNHDAMYWYRQDPGQGLRLIYYSQIVNDFQKGDIAEGYSVSREKKESFPLTVTSAQKNPTAFYLCASSPPGVNNYGYTFGSGTRLTVV.

The chain uses TRBV9 and TRBJ1-2, with D hard to call. Trimming pared 0 bases from V and 4 bases from J, leaving 13 bases between. The CDR3 length is 15 residues. Germline V gene lookup returns CDR1 SGDLS and CDR2 YYNGEE. The CDR3 sequence is CASSVEDVLSYGYTF. CDR3 DNA sequence: TGTGCCAGCAGCGTAGAGGACGTCCTGAGCTATGGCTACACCTTC.

The chain carries TRBV10-3 and TRBJ2-1; perhaps TRBD1 as D (6 bases). V was clipped by 4 bases and J by 0 bases, with 7 bases between them. CDR3 length: 14 residues. Germline V lookup: CDR1 ENHRY, CDR2 SYGVKD. The CDR3 DNA follows: TGTGCCATCAGTGGAGGGGGCTCCTACAATGAGCAGTTCTTC. It specifies CAISGGGSYNEQFF.

V is TRBV11-2 and J is TRBJ2-2, with D unclear. The CDR3 totals 16 residues. CDR1 and CDR2 from the germline V gene are SGHAT and FQNNGV. Trimming cost V 2 bases and J 7 bases, with 17 bases left between them. The CDR3 here is CASSLYPRGVIGELFF. The CDR3 DNA reads TGTGCCAGCAGCTTATACCCTCGAGGAGTGATCGGGGAGCTGTTTTTT.

The chain is built from TRBV29-1 and TRBJ2-1; no firm D call. The germline gives CDR1 SQVTM, CDR2 ANQGSEA. V lost 1 base, J lost 8 bases, and 18 bases lay in between. CDR3 length: 15 amino acids. The CDR3, as DNA: TGCAGCGTTGAAGCTTTAGGGTGGCAAAATGATGAGCAGTTCTTC. This translates into CSVEALGWQNDEQFF.

This clone was seen more than once but under ten times. This chain links TRBV7-6 with TRBJ2-3; 11 bases match TRBD1. The CDR3 consists of 16 residues. Looked up from germline, CDR1 is SGHVS and CDR2 is FNYEAQ. V was clipped by 5 bases and J by 5 bases; unmatched bases: 9. This chain's CDR3 is CASSPIGTGGLDTQYF. CDR3 coding DNA: TGTGCCAGCAGCCCTATCGGGACAGGGGGGTTAGATACGCAGTATTTT.

The chain couples TRBV25-1 to TRBJ2-7, with 10 positions matching TRBD2. V gave up 0 bases and J gave up 4 bases; unmatched junction bases: 3. CDR3 size: 15 residues. CDR1 is MGHDK and CDR2 is SYGVNS in the germline V gene. The CDR3 here is CASSEYASGSYEQYF. DNA of the CDR3: TGTGCCAGCAGTGAATATGCTAGCGGGAGTTACGAGCAGTACTTC.

The chain has TRBV9 and TRBJ2-1; D call uncertain. Germline V lookup: CDR1 SGDLS, CDR2 YYNGEE. V lost 4 bases to trimming and J lost 7 bases, with 12 bases between them. The CDR3 is made up of 13 amino acids. As DNA, the CDR3 is TGTGCCAGCAGCACCCCCCGACTGAATGAGCAGTTCTTC. Encoded protein: CASSTPRLNEQFF.

The rearrangement links TRBV19 to TRBJ2-4; the match to TRBD2 covers 8 bases. The V and J ends lost 3 bases and 4 bases, in that order; junction bases with no gene match: 8. CDR3 size: 16 residues. Looked up from germline, CDR1 is LNHDA and CDR2 is SQIVND (reference sequence). This CDR3 is CASSIMSGGGKNIQYF. Here the CDR3 DNA reads TGTGCCAGTAGTATCATGAGCGGGGGCGGTAAAAACATTCAGTACTTC. Drawing the rest from reference TRBV19 and TRBJ2-4, the complete variable domain is DGGITQSPKYLFRKEGQNVTLSCEQNLNHDAMYWYRQDPGQGLRLIYYSQIVNDFQKGDIAEGYSVSREKKESFPLTVTSAQKNPTAFYLCASSIMSGGGKNIQYFGAGTRLSVL.

The table lists this clone with a count of one. The gene calls are TRBV5-4 and TRBJ1-1; tentatively, D is TRBD1 (6 bases). The CDR3 is 15 amino acids. Trimming took off 2 bases at V and 3 bases at J, with 14 bases between the two ends. Per germline, CDR1 SGHNT and CDR2 YYREEE (reference sequence). The CDR3 DNA reads TGTGCCAGCAGCTTCACGAACAGGGCCGACACTGAAGCTTTCTTT. Protein: CASSFTNRADTEAFF.

The rearrangement uses TRBV30 and TRBJ2-1, with TRBD2 identical over 8 bases. V shed 4 bases, J shed 7 bases, and the junction held 9 bases outside the gene matches. From germline, CDR1 is GTSNPN and CDR2 SVGIG (reference sequence). There are 14 residues in the CDR3. The CDR3 sequence is CAWMWTSLGNEQFF. The DNA for the CDR3 is TGTGCCTGGATGTGGACTAGCTTGGGGAATGAGCAGTTCTTC.

V gene TRBV4-1 combines with J gene TRBJ1-4; D unresolved. The germline CDR1 and CDR2 sequences are MGHRA and YSYEKL. This CDR3 is built from 18 residues. Trimming removed 1 base at V and 0 bases at J, with 15 bases between. This CDR3 reads CASSQVPLEVSTNEKLFF. The DNA of the CDR3 is TGCGCCAGCAGCCAAGTCCCATTGGAGGTGTCAACTAATGAAAAACTGTTTTTT.

V is TRBV6-5 and J is TRBJ2-5; possibly TRBD1 for D (6 bases). CDR3 size: 13 residues. Germline V gene lookup returns CDR1 MNHEY and CDR2 SVGAGI. V was shortened by 5 bases and J by 1 base, with 8 bases between the two germline ends. CDR3: CASSLDSQETQYF. For the CDR3, the DNA is TGTGCCAGCAGTCTGGACAGCCAAGAGACCCAGTACTTC.

This clone was counted once. The rearrangement uses TRBV7-8 and TRBJ1-1; D might be TRBD1 (5 bases). Trimming cost V 4 bases and J 4 bases, with 10 bases left between them. CDR3 length: 13 amino acids. CDR1 SGHVS and CDR2 FQNEAQ come from the germline V gene. For the CDR3, the DNA is TGTGCCAGCAGCTGGCAGGGCACCACTGAAGCTTTCTTT. Residues: CASSWQGTTEAFF.

The chain is built from TRBV4-3 and TRBJ1-6; no reliable D call. The V gene's germline CDR1 is LGHNA and CDR2 YSLEER. This CDR3 has 15 amino acids. V lost 1 base to trimming and J lost 5 bases, with 9 bases between them. In DNA, the CDR3 is TGCGCCAGCAGCCAAGGGGTGAACGATAATTCACCCCTCCACTTT. Residues: CASSQGVNDNSPLHF.

The V gene is TRBV7-8, the J gene TRBJ2-7, with 9 bases fitting TRBD1. After removal of 11 bases from V and 4 bases from J, the junction contained 6 bases not matched to a gene. This CDR3 has 12 residues. The germline gives CDR1 SGHVS, CDR2 FQNEAQ. This chain's CDR3 is CASGDRAYEQYF. Here the CDR3 DNA reads TGTGCCTCCGGGGACAGGGCATACGAGCAGTACTTC.

This chain joins TRBV29-1 and TRBJ2-7; the match to TRBD1 covers 9 bases. V was clipped by 2 bases and J by 2 bases; unmatched bases: 4. Germline CDR1 and CDR2: SQVTM and ANQGSEA. This CDR3 has 14 amino acids. The CDR3, as DNA: TGCAGCGTTGAACCGGGGGACAGGGCCTACGAGCAGTACTTC. Protein product: CSVEPGDRAYEQYF.

CDR3 residues: CASSPDTGELFF. The CDR3 nucleotides read TGTGCCAGCAGCCCGGACACCGGGGAGCTGTTTTTT. J is TRBJ2-2 and V is TRBV11-3, with D uncertain. V lost 5 bases and J 3 bases, leaving 4 bases between the germline ends. This CDR3 is built from 12 residues. Germline CDR1 and CDR2: SGHNT and YENEEA.

The rearrangement joins TRBV4-3 to TRBJ1-3, with a tentative D call TRBD1 (5 bases). The germline CDR1 and CDR2 sequences are LGHNA and YSLEER. Trimming took 0 bases from V and 3 from J, leaving 9 bases between them. The CDR3 has 15 amino acids. In DNA, the CDR3 is TGCGCCAGCAGCCAAGATGTAGGGGTTGGAAACACCATATATTTT. This gives the protein CASSQDVGVGNTIYF.

The chain recombines TRBV11-2 with TRBJ1-4; 7 bases agree with TRBD1. Germline V CDR1 and CDR2: SGHAT, FQNNGV. This CDR3 has 16 amino acids. With V trimmed by 6 bases and J by 2 bases, 9 bases remained unmatched. The CDR3 protein is CASSPITGATNEKLFF. The CDR3 DNA sequence: TGTGCCAGCAGTCCAATTACAGGGGCGACTAATGAAAAACTGTTTTTT.

The chain joins TRBV27 to TRBJ2-7; D is possibly TRBD2 (5 bases). Trimming took 6 bases from V and 5 from J, leaving 14 bases between them. Germline V gene lookup returns CDR1 MNHEY and CDR2 SMNVEV (reference sequence). The CDR3 runs 13 residues. CDR3: CASSSGRGHEQYF. The CDR3, as DNA: TGTGCCAGCAGCTCCGGAAGAGGGCACGAGCAGTACTTC.

Concerning this clone: One junction end does not reproduce the germline sequence, and a read error may be involved. The chain has TRBV7-7 and TRBJ2-7; 8 nucleotides match TRBD1. CDR1 and CDR2 (germline): SSHAT, FNYEAQ (reference sequence). This CDR3 is built from 16 residues. CDR3 residues: CASSLLHGQGNYEQYF. The CDR3 DNA follows: TGTGCTAGCAGCTTACTACACGGACAGGGAAACTACGAGCAGTACTTC.

The chain links TRBV9 to TRBJ1-2; D is undetermined. Germline V gene lookup returns CDR1 SGDLS and CDR2 YYNGEE. V was clipped by 4 bases and J by 5 bases, with 18 bases between them. The CDR3 covers 15 residues. CDR3 residues: CASSPTVEAGYGYTF. The CDR3 DNA reads TGTGCCAGCAGCCCTACGGTGGAGGCGGGGTATGGCTACACCTTC.

This clone came up a few times. The chain recombines TRBV4-3 with TRBJ1-3, with D perhaps matching TRBD1 (5 bases). The CDR3 spans 14 residues. The germline V and J ends were trimmed by 1 base and 4 bases, with 8 bases remaining between them. Germline loops: CDR1 LGHNA, CDR2 YSLEER. CDR3 region: CASSQATGGNTIYF. In DNA, the CDR3 is TGCGCCAGCAGCCAAGCAACAGGAGGAAACACCATATATTTT.

The chain joins TRBV6-4 to TRBJ2-3; tentative D call: TRBD2 (6 bases). Trimming removed 0 bases from V and 1 base from J, with 8 bases in between. The CDR3 length is 15 residues. Germline CDR1 reads MRHNA; CDR2 reads SNTAGT. CDR3 region: CASSDSAGRTDTQYF. In DNA, the CDR3 is TGTGCCAGCAGTGACTCGGCGGGGCGCACAGATACGCAGTATTTT.

This chain joins TRBV5-6 and TRBJ1-1, with D possibly matching TRBD1 (6 bases). The CDR3 consists of 15 residues. With 6 bases removed from V and 0 bases from J, the gap between germline ends came to 15 bases. CDR1 and CDR2 (germline): SGHDT, YYEEEE. CDR3 DNA: TGTGCCAGCATACCGGGACACCGAATGAACACTGAAGCTTTCTTT. This translates into CASIPGHRMNTEAFF.

V gene TRBV2 combines with J gene TRBJ2-7; D is ambiguous. CDR3 length: 13 residues. Germline V gene data show CDR1 as SNHLY and CDR2 as FYNNEI. Trimming removed 5 bases from V and 2 bases from J, with 10 bases in between. The CDR3 is CASSYSIAYEQYF. The CDR3 DNA reads TGTGCCAGCAGTTACTCGATAGCCTACGAGCAGTACTTC.

This chain joins TRBV2 and TRBJ2-3; 7 positions match TRBD1. V was pared by 7 bases and J by 3 bases, with 10 bases of the junction left unmatched. This CDR3 is built from 15 residues. Germline V gene data show CDR1 as SNHLY and CDR2 as FYNNEI. CDR3 protein: CASKRGQYTTDTQYF. DNA for the CDR3: TGTGCCAGCAAACGGGGACAGTATACTACAGATACGCAGTATTTT.